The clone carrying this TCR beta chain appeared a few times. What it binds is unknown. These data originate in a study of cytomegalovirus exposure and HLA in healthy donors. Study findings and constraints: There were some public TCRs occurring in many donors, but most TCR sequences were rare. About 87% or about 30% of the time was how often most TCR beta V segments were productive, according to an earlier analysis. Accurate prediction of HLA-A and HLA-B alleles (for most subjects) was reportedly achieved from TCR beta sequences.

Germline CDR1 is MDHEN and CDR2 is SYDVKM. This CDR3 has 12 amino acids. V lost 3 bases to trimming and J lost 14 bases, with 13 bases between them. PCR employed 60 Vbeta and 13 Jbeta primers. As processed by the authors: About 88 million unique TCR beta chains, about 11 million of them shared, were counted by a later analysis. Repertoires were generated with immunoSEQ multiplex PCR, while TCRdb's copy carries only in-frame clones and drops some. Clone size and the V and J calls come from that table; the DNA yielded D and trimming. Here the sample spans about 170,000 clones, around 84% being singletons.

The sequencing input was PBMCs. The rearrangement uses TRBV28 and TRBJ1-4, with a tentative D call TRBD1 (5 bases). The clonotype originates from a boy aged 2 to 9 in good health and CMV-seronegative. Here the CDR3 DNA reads TGTGCCAGCAGTTTTCAGGACACCACCCTGTTTTTT. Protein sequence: CASSFQDTTLFF. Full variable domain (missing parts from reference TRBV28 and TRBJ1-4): DVKVTQSSRYLVKRTGEKVFLECVQDMDHENMFWYRQDPGLGLRLIYFSYDVKMKEKGDIPEGYSVSREKKERFSLILESASTNQTSMYLCASSFQDTTLFFGSGTQLSVL.